The 26 T cell receptor beta chains given below trace back to one sample, sequenced in a study of response to subunit inactivated influenza vaccine. TCRdb reprocessed the RT-PCR reads with MiXCR, giving one entry per CDR3 protein. The table includes hundreds of thousands of distinct CDR3 sequences, around 13% detected once. Sequenced material: PBMCs from blood, taken approximately 15 days before vaccination. The receptors come from a man in his fifties who received an inactivated influenza vaccine.

This chain connects TRBV12-3 or TRBV12-4 to TRBJ2-5; D is uncertain. V was clipped by 3 bases and J by 5 bases, with 10 bases between them. This CDR3 is built from 13 residues. The CDR3 loop is CASSFAVAETQYF. In DNA, the CDR3 is TGTGCCAGCAGTTTTGCCGTGGCGGAGACCCAGTACTTC.

The sample holds a few counts of this clonotype. The chain employs TRBV12-3 or TRBV12-4 and TRBJ2-2; 7 bases agree with TRBD1. CDR3 length equals 16 residues. V trimming: 8 bases; J trimming: 5 bases; junction bases outside the gene matches: 14. CDR3 sequence: CASSIPLTGRTGELFF. Here the CDR3 DNA reads TGTGCCAGCTCAATTCCGTTGACAGGGCGAACCGGGGAGCTGTTTTTT.

This clonotype was seen only a few times. The chain uses TRBV7-9 and TRBJ1-2, with D hard to call. The V end lost 7 bases, the J end lost 4 bases, and 10 bases lay between the germline ends. Germline CDR1 and CDR2: SEHNR and FQNEAQ (reference sequence). CDR3 length: 12 residues. The CDR3 is CASTGFGYGYTF. CDR3 nucleotide sequence: TGTGCCAGCACGGGTTTTGGCTATGGCTACACCTTC. Combining the CDR3 with reference TRBV7-9 and TRBJ1-2 gives the whole variable domain DTGVSQNPRHKITKRGQNVTFRCDPISEHNRLYWYRQTLGQGPEFLTYFQNEAQLEKSRLLSDRFSAERPKGSFSTLEIQRTEQGDSAMYLCASTGFGYGYTFGSGTRLTVV.

This clonotype was seen ten or more times. The rearrangement joins TRBV7-2 to TRBJ2-5, with D possibly matching TRBD2 (7 bases). The V gene lost 4 bases and the J gene lost 5 bases, with 23 bases spanning the gap. Germline-derived CDR1 and CDR2 are SGHTA and FQGNSA. CDR3 length: 17 residues. CDR3 residues: CASSSWGGRVISETQYF. In nucleotides, the CDR3 is TGTGCCAGCAGCTCCTGGGGGGGCAGGGTTATATCGGAGACCCAGTACTTC.

This clonotype was detected only a few times. The CDR3 bases are TGTGCCAGCAGCCAAGAAAGACAGGGGGACTATGGCTACACCTTC. It codes for CASSQERQGDYGYTF. The V and J genes are TRBV3-1 and TRBJ1-2, with 9 bases lining up with TRBD1. CDR1 and CDR2 (germline): LGHDT, YNNKEL (reference sequence). Germline trimming cut 0 bases from V and 3 bases from J; bases unmatched to any gene: 2. The CDR3 has 15 residues.

The chain is built from TRBV5-1 and TRBJ1-6, with D possibly TRBD1 on 6 matching bases. This CDR3 has 15 residues. V dropped 0 bases and J dropped 8 bases, with 12 bases sitting between them. Germline CDR1 SGHRS, CDR2 YFSETQ. The CDR3 spells CASSLEDQGYSPLHF. The CDR3 DNA sequence: TGCGCCAGCAGCTTGGAGGATCAGGGGTATTCACCCCTCCACTTT.

This clonotype was seen only a few times. V usage is TRBV10-3 and J usage is TRBJ1-2; 7 bases fit TRBD1. The V gene end was trimmed by 11 bases and the J gene end by 7 bases; junction bases not matched to a gene: 16. CDR1 is ENHRY, CDR2 SYGVKD, per germline. The CDR3 totals 14 residues. CDR3 bases: TGTGCCTCCAGACCCGGGACAGACCGTCTTGGCTACACCTTC. The encoded protein is CASRPGTDRLGYTF.

This clonotype was counted only a few times. The chain has TRBV20-1 and TRBJ2-1; either TRBD1 or TRBD2 may fit D (5 bases each). Germline V gene sequence: CDR1 DFQATT, CDR2 SNEGSKA (reference sequence). The CDR3 is made up of 12 amino acids. Written as DNA, the CDR3 is TGCTCCCCAGCCCCCCCCGGGACTGAGCAGTTCTTC. Its translation: CSPAPPGTEQFF.

The chain couples TRBV29-1 to TRBJ1-5; 9 positions match TRBD1. CDR1 and CDR2 (germline): SQVTM, ANQGSEA. V lost 4 bases, J lost 2 bases, and 3 bases stayed unmatched. The CDR3 is made up of 14 amino acids. CDR3 nucleotides: TGCAGCGTTGGAGGGACAGGGCGCAATCAGCCCCAGCATTTT. Amino acid sequence: CSVGGTGRNQPQHF.

This clonotype was counted a few times. This rearrangement joins TRBV7-9 to TRBJ2-7; D tentatively fits TRBD1 or TRBD2 (5 bases each). This CDR3 contains 14 residues. Germline values: CDR1 SEHNR, CDR2 FQNEAQ (reference sequence). V was pared by 7 bases and J by 2 bases, with 15 bases between. CDR3 in DNA: TGTGCCAGCACCCTGGGGCAGGGAGCCTACGAGCAGTACTTC. Translating it yields CASTLGQGAYEQYF. The complete variable domain, with remaining parts taken from reference TRBV7-9 and TRBJ2-7, reads DTGVSQNPRHKITKRGQNVTFRCDPISEHNRLYWYRQTLGQGPEFLTYFQNEAQLEKSRLLSDRFSAERPKGSFSTLEIQRTEQGDSAMYLCASTLGQGAYEQYFGPGTRLTVT.

This clonotype was seen a few times. The CDR3 spells CSVEDPTGTGGYEQYF. CDR3 DNA: TGCAGCGTTGAAGACCCCACCGGGACAGGGGGTTACGAGCAGTACTTC. This chain uses TRBV29-1 with TRBJ2-7, with TRBD1 matching over 11 bases. CDR3 length: 16 residues. Germline CDR1 SQVTM, CDR2 ANQGSEA. V shed 0 bases and J 4 bases; nucleotides not matched to a gene: 8.

This clonotype came up a few times. V gene TRBV7-9 combines with J gene TRBJ2-2; 8 positions match TRBD1. This CDR3 has 17 residues. V trimming: 5 bases; J trimming: 2 bases; junction bases outside the gene matches: 10. Germline loops: CDR1 SEHNR, CDR2 FQNEAQ (reference sequence). The CDR3 DNA reads TGTGCCAGCAGCACCATTCCCGGGACAGGCAACACCGGGGAGCTGTTTTTT. Translated, it gives CASSTIPGTGNTGELFF.

This clonotype was counted between two and nine times. The chain employs TRBV28 and TRBJ1-3; no clear D gene. With 8 bases removed from V and 4 bases from J, the gap between germline ends came to 12 bases. Germline loops: CDR1 MDHEN, CDR2 SYDVKM. This CDR3 contains 13 residues. DNA of the CDR3: TGTGCCAGCGGCGCCGGCTCGGGAAACACCATATATTTT. Amino acid sequence: CASGAGSGNTIYF. Together with reference TRBV28 and TRBJ1-3, the CDR3 gives the full variable domain: DVKVTQSSRYLVKRTGEKVFLECVQDMDHENMFWYRQDPGLGLRLIYFSYDVKMKEKGDIPEGYSVSREKKERFSLILESASTNQTSMYLCASGAGSGNTIYFGEGSWLTVV.

Only a few counts were recorded for this clonotype. The CDR3 loop is CASRPPGQGAEQYF. The CDR3 DNA reads as TGCGCCAGCAGGCCTCCGGGACAGGGGGCCGAGCAGTACTTC. This chain connects TRBV5-1 to TRBJ2-7; 12 bases map to TRBD1. The CDR3 spans 14 residues. The trim removed 5 bases at V and 6 bases at J, leaving 6 bases unmatched. Germline assignment: CDR1 SGHRS and CDR2 YFSETQ.

The chain couples TRBV6-1 to TRBJ1-2, with 8 bases fitting TRBD1. Germline values: CDR1 MNHNS, CDR2 SASEGT. The CDR3 is 14 residues long. Trimming cost V 7 bases and J 8 bases; bases outside gene matches: 12. In DNA form, the CDR3 reads TGTGCCAGCATCTTAGGACAGGGATCGGTAGGCTACACCTTC. Protein: CASILGQGSVGYTF.

This clonotype came up many times. The V and J genes are TRBV12-3 or TRBV12-4 and TRBJ1-2; 11 bases align to TRBD1. Trimming cost V 6 bases and J 0 bases; bases outside gene matches: 9. CDR3 size: 17 residues. CDR3 nucleotides: TGTGCCAGCAGGCAAGGACAGGGGGCGGTTACTAACTATGGCTACACCTTC. Amino acids: CASRQGQGAVTNYGYTF.

The V call is TRBV20-1, the J call TRBJ2-1; 13 bases line up with TRBD2. The V gene's germline CDR1 is DFQATT and CDR2 SNEGSKA (reference sequence). There are 18 residues in the CDR3. Trimming at V came to 6 bases and at J to 6 bases, leaving 17 bases not matched to a gene. CDR3 bases: TGCAGTGCGCCGAGACTAGCGGGGGGTTCTTATCAAAGCAATGAGCAGTTCTTC. Translating it yields CSAPRLAGGSYQSNEQFF.

V usage is TRBV12-3 or TRBV12-4 and J usage is TRBJ1-6; D is uncertain. This CDR3 region has 13 residues. Trimming pared 3 bases from V and 9 bases from J, leaving 9 bases between. CDR3 in DNA: TGTGCCAGCAGTTTCCGGGCTGGTTCACCCCTCCACTTT. It codes for CASSFRAGSPLHF.

The rearrangement joins TRBV6-5 to TRBJ2-5; 9 bases map to TRBD2. CDR1 MNHEY and CDR2 SVGAGI come from the germline V gene. With 4 bases clipped from V and 5 bases from J, the junction kept 14 bases outside the gene matches. The CDR3 is made up of 17 amino acids. The CDR3 spells CASSSLGGRASGETQYF. CDR3 sequence (DNA): TGTGCCAGCAGTTCTCTCGGCGGGAGGGCCTCCGGTGAGACCCAGTACTTC.

CDR3 amino acids: CASSLEGGGMNTEAFF. For the CDR3, the DNA is TGTGCCAGCAGCTTAGAAGGGGGTGGAATGAACACTGAAGCTTTCTTT. The J gene is TRBJ1-1, the V gene TRBV7-2; a weak D match, TRBD1 (6 bases). This CDR3 comprises 16 residues. Germline loops: CDR1 SGHTA, CDR2 FQGNSA. V lost 1 base and J 0 bases, leaving 12 bases between the germline ends. The whole variable domain, filled in from reference TRBV7-2 and TRBJ1-1, reads GAGVSQSPSNKVTEKGKDVELRCDPISGHTALYWYRQSLGQGLEFLIYFQGNSAPDKSGLPSDRFSAERTGGSVSTLTIQRTQQEDSAVYLCASSLEGGGMNTEAFFGQGTRLTVV.

This clonotype was detected once. This chain links TRBV21-1 with TRBJ2-7; the table's D call, TRBD1, was not checked against the DNA. TRBV21-1 is annotated as a pseudogene. There are 13 residues in the CDR3. This chain's CDR3 is CASPLPSREEQYF. CDR3 nucleotides: TGTGCCAGCCCACTCCCCTCCCGGGAGGAGCAGTACTTC.

This chain uses TRBV6-2 or TRBV6-3 with TRBJ2-7; 9 positions agree with TRBD1. This CDR3 is 16 amino acids long. V was pared by 5 bases and J by 2 bases, with 10 bases of the junction left unmatched. Germline CDR1 is MNHEY and CDR2 is SVGEGT. The chain's CDR3 is CASSDPGQGYPYEQYF. The CDR3, as DNA: TGTGCCAGCAGTGACCCGGGACAGGGATACCCCTACGAGCAGTACTTC.

The sample holds a few counts of this clonotype. CDR3 loop: CASSPQGDSYEQYF. CDR3 DNA: TGTGCCAGTAGCCCACAGGGGGATTCCTACGAGCAGTACTTC. V and J are TRBV19 and TRBJ2-7, with 8 bases matching TRBD1. The CDR3 contains 14 residues. Germline CDR1 and CDR2: LNHDA and SQIVND (reference sequence). V trimming: 6 bases; J trimming: 1 base; junction bases outside the gene matches: 5. The variable domain in full, with the rest retrieved from reference TRBV19 and TRBJ2-7, is DGGITQSPKYLFRKEGQNVTLSCEQNLNHDAMYWYRQDPGQGLRLIYYSQIVNDFQKGDIAEGYSVSREKKESFPLTVTSAQKNPTAFYLCASSPQGDSYEQYFGPGTRLTVT.

V usage is TRBV29-1 and J usage is TRBJ2-1; no firm D call. CDR1 and CDR2 (germline): SQVTM, ANQGSEA. This CDR3 contains 15 residues. Trimming removed 3 bases at V and 0 bases at J, with 12 bases between. The CDR3 loop reads CSVDVGASSYNEQFF. CDR3 sequence (DNA): TGCAGCGTTGACGTCGGAGCCAGCTCCTACAATGAGCAGTTCTTC.

This clonotype has just one count. The V and J genes are TRBV7-2 and TRBJ2-5, with 8 positions matching TRBD1. V lost 5 bases to trimming and J lost 2 bases; unmatched junction nucleotides: 10. The germline CDR1 and CDR2 sequences are SGHTA and FQGNSA. The CDR3 is 16 residues long. Here the CDR3 DNA reads TGTGCCAGCAGCCAAGACAGGGGCATCACACAAGAGACCCAGTACTTC. Translated, it gives CASSQDRGITQETQYF.

The chain has TRBV20-1 and TRBJ2-7, with 7 bases lining up with TRBD1. The CDR3 consists of 13 residues. Germline-derived CDR1 and CDR2 are DFQATT and SNEGSKA (reference sequence). With V trimmed by 1 base and J by 3 bases, 3 bases remained unmatched. The CDR3 sequence: CSARATGDYEQYF. The CDR3 DNA sequence: TGCAGTGCTAGAGCAACAGGGGACTACGAGCAGTACTTC.